The T cell receptor (beta chain) described here comes from a study of cytomegalovirus exposure and HLA in healthy donors. Study details: When about 400 donors were genotyped, 80% to 90% of them were found to fall in the Caucasian-associated ancestry cluster.

Germline-derived CDR1 and CDR2 are LGHNA and YSLEER. V lost 4 bases, J lost 7 bases, and 10 bases stayed unmatched. CDR3 length: 16 residues. Findings of the study overall: When analyzed later, a missense DCLRE1C variant was found to be linked to TCR beta V- and J-gene trimming. In a later analysis, across HLA loci, associated TCR counts were highest for DRB1, lowest for HLA-C. Several of the most significant clusters appeared linked to common viral pathogens, based on a later analysis.

For this clone: Its antigen is not identified.

PCR used 60 Vbeta primers and 13 Jbeta primers. Clones were read by immunoSEQ multiplex PCR, and TCRdb kept only the in-frame ones, dropping some. The sample has over 100,000 clones; approximately 76% are singletons. The sequence derives from a man aged 35 to 55 in good health and CMV-seronegative. This chain connects TRBV4-3 to TRBJ2-1, with 10 bases aligning to TRBD1. The sample consisted of PBMCs. The CDR3 DNA follows: TGCGCCAGCAGCCTAGGACAGGGGGAGGTTGGGAATGAGCAGTTCTTC. This sequence encodes CASSLGQGEVGNEQFF.